The 29 T cell receptor beta chains given below trace back to one sample, sequenced in a study of cytomegalovirus exposure and HLA in healthy donors. It was with 60 Vbeta and 13 Jbeta primers that the PCR ran. Assay: immunoSEQ multiplex PCR; the TCRdb copy retains only in-frame clones and omits some. The sample lists around 150,000 clones, around three quarters occurring once. The sequenced sample consisted of PBMCs. The receptor set was obtained from a man under 40 in good health and CMV-seronegative.

This chain connects TRBV6-5 to TRBJ2-1; 13 nucleotides agree with TRBD2. This CDR3 contains 15 residues. The trim removed 0 bases at V and 9 bases at J, leaving 2 bases unmatched. Germline values: CDR1 MNHEY, CDR2 SVGAGI. The CDR3 sequence is CASSYSGLAGAEQFF. Here the CDR3 DNA reads TGTGCCAGCAGTTACTCAGGACTAGCGGGGGCTGAGCAGTTCTTC.

This chain connects TRBV28 to TRBJ2-1, with TRBD2 matching over 14 bases. With 6 bases clipped from V and 8 bases from J, the junction kept 9 bases outside the gene matches. The CDR3 extends over 16 amino acids. Per germline, CDR1 MDHEN and CDR2 SYDVKM. The CDR3 coding sequence is TGTGCCAGCAGCGTCGGGGGGACTAGCGGGAGCGATGAGCAGTTCTTC. Encoded protein: CASSVGGTSGSDEQFF.

The J gene is TRBJ1-2, the V gene TRBV18; maybe TRBD1 (5 bases). This CDR3 spans 13 amino acids. Trimming removed 3 bases from V and 2 bases from J, with 7 bases in between. Germline CDR1 and CDR2: KGHSH and LQKENI. The CDR3 DNA is TGTGCCAGCTCACCTGCAGGGAACTATGGCTACACCTTC. Translated, it gives CASSPAGNYGYTF.

The V and J genes are TRBV18 and TRBJ2-1; no definite D call. The germline CDR1 and CDR2 sequences are KGHSH and LQKENI. The CDR3 contains 16 residues. V was shortened by 3 bases and J by 0 bases, with 12 bases between the two germline ends. This chain's CDR3 is CASSPMISGSYNEQFF. CDR3 in DNA: TGTGCCAGCTCACCGATGATTTCGGGCTCCTACAATGAGCAGTTCTTC.

This clone was observed a handful of times. The rearrangement links TRBV4-1 to TRBJ1-3; 8 nucleotides line up with TRBD1. CDR3 size: 17 residues. Trimming cost V 3 bases and J 3 bases; bases outside gene matches: 10. The germline V gene encodes CDR1 MGHRA and CDR2 YSYEKL. Here the CDR3 DNA reads TGCGCCAGCAGCCACGCGTCGACAGGGGTGGATGGAAACACCATATATTTT. It encodes CASSHASTGVDGNTIYF.

The V call is TRBV2, the J call TRBJ2-3; 10 positions match TRBD2. The V segment lost 7 bases and the J segment 2 bases; nucleotides outside the gene matches: 21. This CDR3 contains 20 residues. Germline CDR1 and CDR2: SNHLY and FYNNEI. The CDR3 sequence: CASKSWTSGSYAQTTDTQYF. The CDR3 DNA sequence: TGTGCCAGCAAGAGTTGGACTAGCGGCTCCTACGCCCAGACCACAGATACGCAGTATTTT.

This clone was picked up one time. The chain couples TRBV5-1 to TRBJ1-2; 7 positions match TRBD1. V lost 3 bases to trimming and J lost 0 bases; unmatched junction nucleotides: 2. Germline values: CDR1 SGHRS, CDR2 YFSETQ. CDR3 length: 14 residues. CDR3 DNA: TGCGCCAGCAGCTGGGACAGTCCTAACTATGGCTACACCTTC. As protein: CASSWDSPNYGYTF.

The V gene is TRBV4-2, the J gene TRBJ2-1; 14 bases fit TRBD2. The V and J ends lost 3 bases and 6 bases, in that order; junction bases with no gene match: 4. From germline, CDR1 is LGHNA and CDR2 YNFKEQ. The CDR3 has 16 residues. CDR3 DNA: TGTGCCAGCAGCCACTCGGGACTAGCGGGAGCCAATGAGCAGTTCTTC. Its translation is CASSHSGLAGANEQFF.

In DNA form, the CDR3 reads TGTGCCGGGGCAGTGGCCTATAGCAATCAGCCCCAGCATTTT. It yields the protein CAGAVAYSNQPQHF. This chain joins TRBV27 and TRBJ1-5, with D possibly being TRBD1 (5 bases). The ends were cut back, 11 bases at V and 0 bases at J, with 14 bases in the middle. The CDR3 contains 14 residues. The germline V gene has CDR1 MNHEY and CDR2 SMNVEV (reference sequence).

The chain couples TRBV15 to TRBJ2-5; 8 bases are shared with TRBD2. The CDR3 sequence is 15 residues long. Germline trimming cut 0 bases from V and 5 bases from J; bases unmatched to any gene: 5. CDR1 and CDR2 (germline): LNHNV, YYDKDF (reference sequence). In DNA form, the CDR3 reads TGTGCCACCAGCAGAGAGGCGGGAGGCGGGGAGACCCAGTACTTC. Translation gives CATSREAGGGETQYF.

The chain couples TRBV4-1 to TRBJ2-1, with 9 nucleotides matching TRBD1. Germline CDR1 reads MGHRA; CDR2 reads YSYEKL. The CDR3 consists of 16 residues. With 3 bases clipped from V and 8 bases from J, the junction kept 11 bases outside the gene matches. CDR3 sequence: CASSHPGQGEGDEQFF. Written as DNA, the CDR3 is TGCGCCAGCAGCCATCCGGGACAGGGCGAGGGGGATGAGCAGTTCTTC.

This chain connects TRBV15 to TRBJ1-4; D remains ambiguous. Trimming stripped 0 bases from V and 4 bases from J, with 12 bases between. In germline, CDR1 is LNHNV, CDR2 YYDKDF (reference sequence). This CDR3 contains 16 residues. The CDR3 loop is CATSRERTAINEKLFF. The CDR3, as DNA: TGTGCCACCAGCAGAGAGAGAACAGCCATTAATGAAAAACTGTTTTTT.

This rearrangement joins TRBV5-4 to TRBJ2-2, with a tentative D call TRBD1 (6 bases). CDR1 is SGHNT, CDR2 YYREEE, per germline (reference sequence). V was trimmed by 7 bases and J by 4 bases, leaving 17 bases between them. The CDR3 consists of 15 residues. CDR3 sequence: CASQASVGGTGELFF. Here the CDR3 DNA reads TGTGCCAGCCAAGCCTCGGTAGGGGGCACCGGGGAGCTGTTTTTT.

This chain links TRBV6-5 with TRBJ2-7; a weak D match, TRBD2 (6 bases). V lost 6 bases, J lost 5 bases, and 14 bases lay in between. Per the germline V gene, CDR1 is MNHEY and CDR2 is SVGAGI. CDR3 length: 13 amino acids. The CDR3 reads CASRYLGGNEQYF. CDR3 bases: TGTGCCAGCAGATACCTAGGAGGGAACGAGCAGTACTTC.

CDR3 DNA sequence: TGCGCCAGCAGCTTGGTCAGGGGTGGCTACGAGCAGTACTTC. Residues: CASSLVRGGYEQYF. The rearrangement joins TRBV5-1 to TRBJ2-7, with D possibly matching TRBD1 (6 bases). The CDR3 totals 14 residues. Deletions cut 0 bases from V and 3 bases from J, with 10 bases between. Germline V gives CDR1 SGHRS, CDR2 YFSETQ.

This chain uses TRBV27 with TRBJ1-5, with no clear D. CDR3 length: 16 residues. Germline V gene lookup returns CDR1 MNHEY and CDR2 SMNVEV (reference sequence). The V end was cut by 6 bases, the J end by 4 bases, with 19 bases between. The CDR3 DNA follows: TGTGCCAGCAGGCTTACCACGGGCGGGAGGAATCAGCCCCAGCATTTT. Protein sequence: CASRLTTGGRNQPQHF.

The V call is TRBV5-1, the J call TRBJ1-2; D is ambiguous. V was trimmed by 7 bases and J by 8 bases, leaving 9 bases between them. The CDR3 runs 10 residues. Per the germline V gene, CDR1 is SGHRS and CDR2 is YFSETQ. The CDR3 DNA is TGCGCCAGCCCCGGAGGCGGCTACACCTTC. This codes for CASPGGGYTF.

The V call is TRBV6-1, the J call TRBJ1-5; D might be TRBD1 (5 bases). The V end lost 4 bases, the J end lost 0 bases, and 7 bases lay between the germline ends. This CDR3 spans 14 amino acids. Germline CDR1 is MNHNS and CDR2 is SASEGT. CDR3 region: CASSAGYSNQPQHF. The CDR3 DNA follows: TGTGCCAGCAGTGCAGGGTATAGCAATCAGCCCCAGCATTTT.

The chain has TRBV18 and TRBJ2-3; tentatively, D is TRBD2 (6 bases). V was clipped by 0 bases and J by 2 bases, with 9 bases between them. The CDR3 has 15 residues. Per germline, CDR1 KGHSH and CDR2 LQKENI. The CDR3 here is CASSPPPGDTDTQYF. CDR3 DNA sequence: TGTGCCAGCTCACCACCTCCGGGGGACACAGATACGCAGTATTTT.

The chain joins TRBV29-1 to TRBJ1-3, with D possibly matching TRBD1 (5 bases). Looked up from germline, CDR1 is SQVTM and CDR2 is ANQGSEA. The V end lost 6 bases, the J end lost 3 bases, and 12 bases lay between the germline ends. The CDR3 has 13 amino acids. CDR3: CSVGASYGNTIYF. The CDR3 region has the DNA TGCAGCGTAGGGGCCTCATATGGAAACACCATATATTTT.

The V gene is TRBV19, the J gene TRBJ1-5; D is undetermined. The CDR3 is 16 amino acids. CDR1 LNHDA and CDR2 SQIVND come from the germline V gene (reference sequence). Deletions cut 8 bases from V and 1 base from J, with 18 bases between. Written as DNA, the CDR3 is TGTGCCAGTGGAAGGGAGAGTGCGCAAAGCAATCAGCCCCAGCATTTT. This gives the protein CASGRESAQSNQPQHF.

The chain is built from TRBV18 and TRBJ1-5; 7 bases agree with TRBD1. In germline, CDR1 is KGHSH, CDR2 LQKENI. The length of the CDR3 is 16 residues. V gave up 3 bases and J gave up 0 bases; unmatched junction bases: 5. The CDR3 is CASSPTGQSSNQPQHF. The CDR3 DNA sequence: TGTGCCAGCTCACCGACGGGACAGTCTAGCAATCAGCCCCAGCATTTT.

J is TRBJ1-1 and V is TRBV13; 7 nucleotides line up with TRBD1. This CDR3 has 14 residues. V shed 4 bases and J 1 base; nucleotides not matched to a gene: 3. The germline CDR1 and CDR2 sequences are PRHDT and FYEKMQ (reference sequence). The CDR3, as DNA: TGTGCCAGCAGCTCTACAGGGGAGAACACTGAAGCTTTCTTT. Its translation: CASSSTGENTEAFF.

The rearrangement joins TRBV18 to TRBJ1-2, with D possibly matching TRBD1 (5 bases). The V gene's germline CDR1 is KGHSH and CDR2 LQKENI. This CDR3 is 14 amino acids long. V was clipped by 4 bases and J by 4 bases, with 13 bases between them. This CDR3 is CASSLDKVSYGYTF. The DNA for the CDR3 is TGTGCCAGCTCACTGGACAAGGTTAGCTATGGCTACACCTTC.

The chain joins TRBV4-1 to TRBJ2-4; TRBD1 aligns across 9 bases. The CDR3 contains 15 residues. CDR1 and CDR2 (germline): MGHRA, YSYEKL. Germline trimming cut 3 bases from V and 5 bases from J; bases unmatched to any gene: 5. The DNA for the CDR3 is TGCGCCAGCAGCCAGGGACGGGACAGGGAAAACATTCAGTACTTC. Protein: CASSQGRDRENIQYF.

The J gene is TRBJ1-2, the V gene TRBV2; weak D call: TRBD1 (5 bases). Trimming cost V 6 bases and J 4 bases, with 18 bases left between them. Germline V lookup: CDR1 SNHLY, CDR2 FYNNEI. This CDR3 has 15 residues. In DNA, the CDR3 is TGTGCCAGCAGGGGGGAGGTGGGTTGGGGCTATGGCTACACCTTC. Translation: CASRGEVGWGYGYTF.

The chain couples TRBV6-5 to TRBJ1-1; 8 positions match TRBD1. CDR1 and CDR2 from the germline V gene are MNHEY and SVGAGI. This CDR3 spans 15 amino acids. J gave up 5 bases and V 2 bases, and 7 bases lay outside the gene matches. CDR3 DNA sequence: TGTGCCAGCAGTTACGCGACAGGGGCCGGAACTGAAGCTTTCTTT. This translates into CASSYATGAGTEAFF.

This chain uses TRBV2 with TRBJ2-1; no clear D gene. Trimming removed 3 bases at V and 1 base at J, with 13 bases between. Per germline, CDR1 SNHLY and CDR2 FYNNEI. The CDR3 loop spans 16 amino acids. The CDR3 sequence: CASSESRLGSYNEQFF. CDR3 coding DNA: TGTGCCAGCAGTGAGTCCAGGCTTGGATCCTACAATGAGCAGTTCTTC.

This chain uses TRBV4-2 with TRBJ1-5; a possible D gene is TRBD1 (5 bases). The CDR3 is made up of 16 amino acids. The germline V gene has CDR1 LGHNA and CDR2 YNFKEQ. Trimming took off 0 bases at V and 7 bases at J, with 16 bases between the two ends. The CDR3: CASSQDGPGFGQPQHF. The CDR3 bases are TGTGCCAGCAGCCAAGATGGCCCAGGGTTCGGGCAGCCCCAGCATTTT.